This TCR beta chain comes out of a study of post-analysis software for immune sequencing data. Across the whole study: Clinical courses comprised relapsing-remitting, secondary progressive and progressive-relapsing multiple sclerosis. Findings and limits, study-wide: The F measure placed samples prepared in the same batch into strongly shared clusters. Among multiple sclerosis patients, normalized Chao1 diversity was significantly below that of controls. Elevated frequency relative to controls characterized four or five TRBV segments in patients, TRBV5-6, TRBV5-1 and TRBV20-1 among them.

Germline CDR1 and CDR2: KGHDR and SFDVKD. This CDR3 comprises 15 residues. The V end was cut by 1 base, the J end by 8 bases, with 14 bases between. Details on this clonotype: Its antigen remains unknown.

Built from TCR beta cDNA, the libraries had unique molecular identifiers in them. TCRdb reprocessed the PCR reads via MiXCR and lists one record per CDR3 protein. Counted here are fewer than 850,000 distinct CDR3 sequences, more than 45% occurring once; the ten biggest clones make up over 4.5%. The TCR was taken from a girl under 18 with multiple sclerosis. Sequencing input: blood. The V and J genes are TRBV24-1 and TRBJ2-1; a possible D gene is TRBD2 (6 bases). Written as DNA, the CDR3 is TGTGCCACCAGTGATTTTGGGGGACTGGGCGATGAGCAGTTCTTC. It specifies CATSDFGGLGDEQFF.